This T cell receptor (beta chain) appears in the sequencing data of a study of beta chain features in type 1 diabetes. Study-wide results and caveats: Among patients with Type 1 diabetes, TCRB CDR3s were moderately but significantly shorter in every one of the four CD4+ subsets.

Expressed TCRB transcripts were sequenced, since all the RNA that had been isolated was reverse transcribed. Clones were read by immunoSEQ multiplex PCR, and TCRdb kept only the in-frame ones, dropping some. The sample consists of 600,000 or so clones, over 10% of them appearing once. There are a few counts of this clone. Its target is not known. The germline V gene has CDR1 SGHDT and CDR2 YYEEEE. J was trimmed by 7 bases and V by 2 bases; bases with no gene match: 7. CDR3 size: 14 residues. V is TRBV5-6 and J is TRBJ2-7; TRBD1 matches at 9 bases. This receptor was taken from a man younger than 45 with type 1 diabetes. Source material: naive CD4+ T cells from blood. DNA of the CDR3: TGTGCCAGCAGCTTACGGACAGGGGCGGGGGAGCAGTACTTC. This gives the protein CASSLRTGAGEQYF.